The rows below give T cell receptor beta chains drawn from one sample of a study of OX40 agonist ivuxolimab in advanced cancers. Data came from immunoSEQ multiplex PCR; TCRdb stores just in-frame clones and leaves some out. There are 81,000 or so clones in the sample; about 90% occur only once, and 8.4% lies in the top ten. Here the sequenced sample was CD4+ or CD8+ T cells sorted from blood, taken in a trial of the OX40 agonist ivuxolimab. These receptors were obtained from an adult with an advanced solid tumor such as melanoma, head and neck, liver or kidney cancer. The CDR3 runs from the conserved cysteine through the conserved F or W. Fields, in order: V gene, clone size, D gene, J gene, CDR3 DNA, CDR3 protein. D genes are given only for firm matches. The size field is filled for only some rows; it gives once, few, many or a size class.

V: TRBV6-5
size: -
D: TRBD1
J: TRBJ1-1
DNA: TGTGCCAGCAGTTACCGAGCCGGACAGGGGTTAAGGGAAGCTTTCTTT
CDR3: CASSYRAGQGLREAFF

V: TRBV18
size: -
D: -
J: TRBJ1-4
DNA: TGTGCCAGCTCACCCTATAATGAAAAACTGTTTTTT
CDR3: CASSPYNEKLFF

V: TRBV6-5
size: -
D: -
J: TRBJ1-6
DNA: TGTGCCAGCAGTCCAGGGATAGGGCCACCCCTCCACTTT
CDR3: CASSPGIGPPLHF

V: TRBV29-1
size: -
D: -
J: TRBJ2-1
DNA: TGCAGCGTCTTGGGTGGCGGCTACTACAATGAGCAGTTCTTC
CDR3: CSVLGGGYYNEQFF

V: TRBV7-8
size: -
D: TRBD1
J: TRBJ2-1
DNA: TGTGCCAGCAGCTTATTATTTTGGGACAGGGGGCATTTGGATGAGCAGTTCTTC
CDR3: CASSLLFWDRGHLDEQFF

V: TRBV27
size: -
D: -
J: TRBJ1-2
DNA: TGTGCCAGCAGTTTATCGGGCACAGAAGGCTACACCTTC
CDR3: CASSLSGTEGYTF

V: TRBV6-1
size: -
D: -
J: TRBJ1-4
DNA: TGTGCCAGCAAGGCAATCCAAGGAGGTAGTGAAAAACTGTTTTTT
CDR3: CASKAIQGGSEKLFF

V: TRBV4-2
size: -
D: -
J: TRBJ2-1
DNA: TGTGCCAGCAGCCCCGGGATCGGTGAGCAGTTCTTC
CDR3: CASSPGIGEQFF

V: TRBV10-3
size: -
D: -
J: TRBJ1-2
DNA: TGTGCCATCAGTGAGTGGGAACCGGGACACCCTAACTATGGCTACACCTTC
CDR3: CAISEWEPGHPNYGYTF

V: TRBV4-3
size: once
D: -
J: TRBJ1-3
DNA: TGCGCCAGCAGCCAACTTTCCCCGGGGGCCTTTGGAAACACCATATATTTT
CDR3: CASSQLSPGAFGNTIYF

V: TRBV7-9
size: once
D: -
J: TRBJ2-1
DNA: TGTGCCAGCAGCCCGACACCCGGGGCAGGGGCCTACAATGAGCAGTTCTTC
CDR3: CASSPTPGAGAYNEQFF

V: TRBV14
size: -
D: TRBD1
J: TRBJ2-7
DNA: TGTGCCAGCAGCCTATTAACAGGGGGCGACGAGCAGTACTTC
CDR3: CASSLLTGGDEQYF

V: TRBV6-5
size: -
D: TRBD2
J: TRBJ2-3
DNA: TGTGCCAGCAGTCTCCTACGGGGGGATTTAGATACGCAGTATTTT
CDR3: CASSLLRGDLDTQYF

V: TRBV10-1
size: -
D: -
J: TRBJ1-5
DNA: TGCGCCAGCAGTTTAGGGGTTGGCAATCAGCCCCAGCATTTT
CDR3: CASSLGVGNQPQHF

V: TRBV27
size: -
D: -
J: TRBJ2-3
DNA: TGTGCCAGCAGTTTCTTAGATACGCAGTATTTT
CDR3: CASSFLDTQYF

V: TRBV28
size: -
D: -
J: TRBJ1-3
DNA: TGTGCCAGCAGTCGTTGGCCGAGGTCTGGAAACACCATATATTTT
CDR3: CASSRWPRSGNTIYF

V: TRBV15
size: -
D: -
J: TRBJ1-2
DNA: TGTGCCACCAGCAGAGTCGTGTCGGGGGCGAACACCTTC
CDR3: CATSRVVSGANTF

V: TRBV4-1
size: -
D: -
J: TRBJ2-2
DNA: TGCGCCAGCAGCGAGCCCCTGGGCCTCCTTAAAAACACCGGGGAGCTGTTTTTT
CDR3: CASSEPLGLLKNTGELFF

V: TRBV30
size: -
D: TRBD1
J: TRBJ1-2
DNA: TGTGCCTGGAGTGTTCAGGGGGCTAACTATGGCTACACCTTC
CDR3: CAWSVQGANYGYTF

V: TRBV27
size: -
D: -
J: TRBJ2-7
DNA: TGTGCCAGCAGTTGGACCTCGGACTACGAGCAGTACTTC
CDR3: CASSWTSDYEQYF

V: TRBV27
size: -
D: -
J: TRBJ2-3
DNA: TGTGCCAGCAGTTTTGGCCCACCAGATACGCAGTATTTT
CDR3: CASSFGPPDTQYF

V: TRBV28
size: once
D: -
J: TRBJ2-1
DNA: TGTGCCACCGAAATCCAAGGGGGGAATGGTGAGCAGTTCTTC
CDR3: CATEIQGGNGEQFF

V: TRBV25-1
size: -
D: -
J: TRBJ2-1
DNA: TGTGCCAGCAGGGGGAACATGGGGCAGTTCTTC
CDR3: CASRGNMGQFF

V: TRBV13
size: -
D: -
J: TRBJ2-3
DNA: TGTGCCAGCAGCTTAGGGTCAGATACGCAGTATTTT
CDR3: CASSLGSDTQYF

V: TRBV30
size: -
D: TRBD1
J: TRBJ1-5
DNA: TGTGCCTGGAGTACTCCGGGACAGGGTATAAGGCCCCAGCATTTT
CDR3: CAWSTPGQGIRPQHF

V: TRBV28
size: once
D: -
J: TRBJ1-2
DNA: TGTGCCAGCAGTTTTGACACCGAACTCGGCCAGAACTATGGCTACACCTTC
CDR3: CASSFDTELGQNYGYTF

V: TRBV4-3
size: -
D: -
J: TRBJ1-2
DNA: TGCGCCAGCAGCCAAGGACAGAGCTATGGCTACACCTTC
CDR3: CASSQGQSYGYTF

V: TRBV30
size: -
D: -
J: TRBJ1-3
DNA: TGTGCCTGGAGCCCGCGGGTTGGAAACACCATATATTTT
CDR3: CAWSPRVGNTIYF

V: TRBV9
size: once
D: -
J: TRBJ2-1
DNA: TGTGCCAGCAGCGTAGGAGGCCATGAGCAGTTCTTC
CDR3: CASSVGGHEQFF

V: TRBV6-5
size: -
D: TRBD1
J: TRBJ1-2
DNA: TGTGCCAGCAGTTCCCAGACAGGGTATGGCTACACCTTC
CDR3: CASSSQTGYGYTF